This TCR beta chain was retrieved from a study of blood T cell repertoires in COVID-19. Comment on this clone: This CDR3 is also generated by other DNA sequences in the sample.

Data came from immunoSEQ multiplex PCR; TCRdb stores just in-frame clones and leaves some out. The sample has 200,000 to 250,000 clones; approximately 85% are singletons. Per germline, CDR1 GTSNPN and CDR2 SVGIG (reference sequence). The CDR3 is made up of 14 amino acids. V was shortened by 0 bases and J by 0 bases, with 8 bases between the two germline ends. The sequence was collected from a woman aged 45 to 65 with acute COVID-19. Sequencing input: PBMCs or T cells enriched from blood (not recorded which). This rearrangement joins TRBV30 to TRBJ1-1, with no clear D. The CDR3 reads CAWSVRGLNTEAFF. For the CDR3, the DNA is TGTGCCTGGAGTGTACGAGGGCTGAACACTGAAGCTTTCTTT.